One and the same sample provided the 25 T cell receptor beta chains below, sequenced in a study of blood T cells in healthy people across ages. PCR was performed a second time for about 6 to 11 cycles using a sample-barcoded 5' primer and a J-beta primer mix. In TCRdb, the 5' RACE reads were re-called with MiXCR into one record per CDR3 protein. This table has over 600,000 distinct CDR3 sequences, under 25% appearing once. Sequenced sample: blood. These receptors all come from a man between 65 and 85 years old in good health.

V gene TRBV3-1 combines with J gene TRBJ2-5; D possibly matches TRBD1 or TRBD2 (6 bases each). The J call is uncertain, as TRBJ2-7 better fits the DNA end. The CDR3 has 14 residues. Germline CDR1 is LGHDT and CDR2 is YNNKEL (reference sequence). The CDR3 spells CASSRGALTYEQYF. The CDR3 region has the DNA TGTGCCAGCAGCCGGGGGGCCCTAACCTACGAGCAGTACTTC.

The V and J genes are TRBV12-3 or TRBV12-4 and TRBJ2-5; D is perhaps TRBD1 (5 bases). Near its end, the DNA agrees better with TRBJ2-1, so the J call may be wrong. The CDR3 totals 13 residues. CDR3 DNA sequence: TGTGCCAGCGCAGGGAATACATACAATGAGCAGTTCTTC. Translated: CASAGNTYNEQFF.

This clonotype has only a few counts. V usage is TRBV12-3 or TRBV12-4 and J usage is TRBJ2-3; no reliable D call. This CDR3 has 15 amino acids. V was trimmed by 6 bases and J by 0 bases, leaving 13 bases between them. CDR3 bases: TGTGCCAGCAGGTCCTCAGCGTCTAGCACAGATACGCAGTATTTT. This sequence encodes CASRSSASSTDTQYF.

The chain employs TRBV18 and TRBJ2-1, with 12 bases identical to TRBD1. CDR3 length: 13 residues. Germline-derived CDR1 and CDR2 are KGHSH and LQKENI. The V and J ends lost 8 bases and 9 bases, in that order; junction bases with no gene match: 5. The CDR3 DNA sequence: TGTGCCAGCCAGGGACAGGGGGCTGGTGAGCAGTTCTTC. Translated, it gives CASQGQGAGEQFF.

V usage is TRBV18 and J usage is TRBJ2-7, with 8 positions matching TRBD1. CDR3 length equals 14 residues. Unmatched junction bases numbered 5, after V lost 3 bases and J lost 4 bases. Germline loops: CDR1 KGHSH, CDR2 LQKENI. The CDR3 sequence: CASSPDRVAYEQYF. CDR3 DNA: TGTGCCAGCTCACCGGACAGGGTGGCATACGAGCAGTACTTC. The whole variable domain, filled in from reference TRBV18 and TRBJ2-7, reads NAGVMQNPRHLVRRRGQEARLRCSPMKGHSHVYWYRQLPEEGLKFMVYLQKENIIDESGMPKERFSAEFPKEGPSILRIQQVVRGDSAAYFCASSPDRVAYEQYFGPGTRLTVT.

This chain's CDR3 is CASSPLPGQGNEKLFF. DNA for the CDR3: TGTGCCAGCAGCCCCCTGCCGGGACAGGGGAATGAAAAACTGTTTTTT. The V call is TRBV14, the J call TRBJ1-4, with TRBD1 identical over 10 bases. The CDR3 spans 16 residues. The germline gives CDR1 SGHDN, CDR2 FVKESK. J gave up 5 bases and V 4 bases, and 7 bases lay outside the gene matches.

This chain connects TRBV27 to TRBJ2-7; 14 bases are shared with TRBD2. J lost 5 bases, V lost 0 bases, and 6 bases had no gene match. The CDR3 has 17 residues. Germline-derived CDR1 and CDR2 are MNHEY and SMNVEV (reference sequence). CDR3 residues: CASSLSRGTSGSHEQYF. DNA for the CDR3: TGTGCCAGCAGTTTATCGAGGGGGACTAGCGGGAGCCACGAGCAGTACTTC.

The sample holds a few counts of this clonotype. CDR3 amino acids: CAISENPILGGNEQFF. CDR3 coding DNA: TGTGCCATCAGTGAGAATCCCATTCTGGGTGGCAATGAGCAGTTCTTC. The chain joins TRBV10-3 to TRBJ2-1; D uncertain. The CDR3 extends over 16 amino acids. Trimming shortened V by 2 bases and J by 6 bases, and 17 bases separated the two germline ends. Germline loops: CDR1 ENHRY, CDR2 SYGVKD.

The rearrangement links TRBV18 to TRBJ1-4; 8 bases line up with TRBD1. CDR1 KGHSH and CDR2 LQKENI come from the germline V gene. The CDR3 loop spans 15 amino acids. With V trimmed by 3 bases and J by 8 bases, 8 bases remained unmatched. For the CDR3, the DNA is TGTGCCAGCTCACCTCCAGGGGGCGGCGTGGAAAAACTGTTTTTT. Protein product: CASSPPGGGVEKLFF.

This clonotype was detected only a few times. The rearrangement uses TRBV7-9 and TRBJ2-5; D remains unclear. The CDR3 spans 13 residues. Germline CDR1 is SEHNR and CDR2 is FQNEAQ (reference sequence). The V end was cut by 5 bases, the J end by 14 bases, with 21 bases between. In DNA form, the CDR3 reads TGTGCCAGCAGCGCCACAAACGTTGGCGAGCAATACTTC. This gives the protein CASSATNVGEQYF.

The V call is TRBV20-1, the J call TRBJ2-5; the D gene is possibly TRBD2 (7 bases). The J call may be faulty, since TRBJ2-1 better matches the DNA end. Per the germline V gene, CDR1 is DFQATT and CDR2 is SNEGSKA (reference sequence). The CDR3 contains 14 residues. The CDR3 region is CSAKGVGGRNEQFF. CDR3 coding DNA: TGCAGTGCGAAGGGGGTCGGCGGGAGAAATGAGCAGTTCTTC.

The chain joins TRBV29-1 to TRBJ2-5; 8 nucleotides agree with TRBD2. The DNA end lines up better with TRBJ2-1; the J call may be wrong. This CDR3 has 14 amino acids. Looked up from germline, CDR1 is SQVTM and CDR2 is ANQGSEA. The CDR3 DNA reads TGCAGCGTTCGACTAGCGCACGTCTCAGATGAGCAGTTCTTC. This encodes CSVRLAHVSDEQFF.

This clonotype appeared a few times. The CDR3 DNA is TGTGCCAGCAGTTTGGGGACACCCCTCCACTTT. This sequence encodes CASSLGTPLHF. The chain uses TRBV12-3 or TRBV12-4 and TRBJ1-6; D gene ambiguous. CDR3 length: 11 amino acids. Trimming left V 3 bases short and J 11 bases short, with 5 bases between.

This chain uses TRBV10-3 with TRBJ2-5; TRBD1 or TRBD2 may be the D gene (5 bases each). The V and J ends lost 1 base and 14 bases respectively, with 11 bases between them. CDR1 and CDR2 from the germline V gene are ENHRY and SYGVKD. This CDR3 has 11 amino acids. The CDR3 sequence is CAISELGEFYF. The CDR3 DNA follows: TGTGCCATCAGTGAGTTGGGGGAATTCTACTTC.

In DNA, the CDR3 is TGTGCCAGCATCCCGACAGGGGGTACTGAAGCTTTCTTT. Its translation is CASIPTGGTEAFF. The J gene is TRBJ1-1, the V gene TRBV12-3 or TRBV12-4, with TRBD1 matching 9 bases. With V trimmed by 7 bases and J by 5 bases, 5 bases remained unmatched. This CDR3 is built from 13 residues.

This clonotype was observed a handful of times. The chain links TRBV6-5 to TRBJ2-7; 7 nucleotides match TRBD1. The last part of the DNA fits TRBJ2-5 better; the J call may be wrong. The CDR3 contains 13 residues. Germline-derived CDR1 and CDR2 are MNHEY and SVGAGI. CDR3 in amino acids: CASCTGVAETQYF. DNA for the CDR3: TGTGCCAGCTGTACAGGGGTAGCAGAGACCCAGTACTTC.

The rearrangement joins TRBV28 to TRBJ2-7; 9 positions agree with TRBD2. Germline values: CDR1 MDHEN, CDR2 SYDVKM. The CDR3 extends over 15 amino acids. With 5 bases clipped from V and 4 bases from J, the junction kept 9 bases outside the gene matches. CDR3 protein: CASSPAPSGEYEQYF. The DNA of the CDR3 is TGTGCCAGCAGTCCCGCGCCTAGCGGGGAATACGAGCAGTACTTC.

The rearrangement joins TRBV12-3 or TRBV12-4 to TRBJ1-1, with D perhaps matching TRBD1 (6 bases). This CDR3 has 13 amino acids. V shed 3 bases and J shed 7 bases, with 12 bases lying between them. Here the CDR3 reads CASSFTKGVEAFF. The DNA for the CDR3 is TGTGCCAGCAGTTTTACTAAGGGGGTTGAAGCTTTCTTT.

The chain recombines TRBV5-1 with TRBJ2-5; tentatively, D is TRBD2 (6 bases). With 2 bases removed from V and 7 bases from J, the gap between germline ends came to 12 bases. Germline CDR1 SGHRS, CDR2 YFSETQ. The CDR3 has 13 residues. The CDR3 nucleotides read TGCGCCAGCAGCTTCTTCATGGAGGGGACCCAGTACTTC. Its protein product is CASSFFMEGTQYF.

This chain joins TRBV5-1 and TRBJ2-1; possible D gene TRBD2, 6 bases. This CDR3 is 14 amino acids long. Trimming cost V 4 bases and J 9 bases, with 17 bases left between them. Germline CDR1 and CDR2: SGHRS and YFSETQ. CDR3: CASSLEGPTGEQFF. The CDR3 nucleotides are TGCGCCAGCAGCCTGGAGGGCCCAACAGGTGAGCAGTTCTTC.

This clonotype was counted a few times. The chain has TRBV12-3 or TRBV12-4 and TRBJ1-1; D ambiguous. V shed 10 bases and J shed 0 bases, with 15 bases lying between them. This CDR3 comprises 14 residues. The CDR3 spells CATLLSSMNTEAFF. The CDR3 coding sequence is TGTGCCACCCTTCTCAGTTCTATGAACACTGAAGCTTTCTTT.

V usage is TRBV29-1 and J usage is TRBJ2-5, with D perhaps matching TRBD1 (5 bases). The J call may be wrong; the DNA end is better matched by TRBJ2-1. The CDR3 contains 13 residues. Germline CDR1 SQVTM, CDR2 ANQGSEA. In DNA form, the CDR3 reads TGCAGCGTTGGCAGGGAATCTTACAATGAGCAGTTCTTC. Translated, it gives CSVGRESYNEQFF.

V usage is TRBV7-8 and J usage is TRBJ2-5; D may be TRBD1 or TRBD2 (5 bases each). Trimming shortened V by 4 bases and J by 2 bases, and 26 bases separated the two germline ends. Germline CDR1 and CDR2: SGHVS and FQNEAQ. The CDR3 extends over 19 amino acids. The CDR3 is CASSSYERDPISYQETQYF. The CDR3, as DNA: TGTGCCAGCAGCTCATACGAACGGGACCCCATTAGCTATCAAGAGACCCAGTACTTC.

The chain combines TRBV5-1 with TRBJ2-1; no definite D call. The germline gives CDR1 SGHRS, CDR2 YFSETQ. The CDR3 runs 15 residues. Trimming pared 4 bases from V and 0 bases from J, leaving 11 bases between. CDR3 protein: CASSPDLRSYNEQFF. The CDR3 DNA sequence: TGCGCCAGCAGCCCGGACCTTCGCTCCTACAATGAGCAGTTCTTC. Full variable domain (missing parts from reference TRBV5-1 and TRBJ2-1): KAGVTQTPRYLIKTRGQQVTLSCSPISGHRSVSWYQQTPGQGLQFLFEYFSETQRNKGNFPGRFSGRQFSNSRSEMNVSTLELGDSALYLCASSPDLRSYNEQFFGPGTRLTVL.

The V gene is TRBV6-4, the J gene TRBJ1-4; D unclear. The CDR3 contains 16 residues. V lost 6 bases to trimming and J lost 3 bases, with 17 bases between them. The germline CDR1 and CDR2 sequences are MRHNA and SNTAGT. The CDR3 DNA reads TGTGCCAGCAGATCGGACGCGTTCAATGCTAATGAAAAACTGTTTTTT. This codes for CASRSDAFNANEKLFF.